The next 18 T cell receptor beta chains were all read from a single sample in a study of breast tumors, draining lymph nodes, adjacent tissues. Using its own MiXCR run on the multiplex PCR reads, TCRdb lists one record per CDR3 protein. Found here are 85,000 to 130,000 distinct CDR3 sequences, 21% of them singletons; the top ten hold over 1%. The lymph nodes were axillary draining lymph nodes from breast cancer patients. Sequences were obtained from axillary lymph node tissue. These receptors originate from a female donor with breast cancer. Some clones in this sample may be carry-over from other donors' samples.

This clonotype was detected only a few times. Its ends do not fully match the called genes, so a read error is possible. The rearrangement joins TRBV13 to TRBJ2-1; 8 bases line up with TRBD1. This CDR3 is 16 amino acids long. The germline V gene has CDR1 PRHDT and CDR2 FYEKMQ (reference sequence). CDR3 DNA: TGTGTCAGCAGCTTTGACAGGGGCTGGATTTGGAATGAGCAGTTCTTC. This codes for CVSSFDRGWIWNEQFF.

This clonotype was seen repeatedly, ten times or more. The chain employs TRBV19 and TRBJ2-1, with 7 bases matching TRBD2. V shed 3 bases, J shed 7 bases, and the junction held 0 bases outside the gene matches. The CDR3 is 12 residues long. Germline CDR1 is LNHDA and CDR2 is SQIVND (reference sequence). The CDR3 bases are TGTGCCAGTAGTATGGGGGGGAATGAGCAGTTCTTC. Translating gives CASSMGGNEQFF.

V and J are TRBV3-1 and TRBJ2-1; maybe TRBD1 (6 bases). Germline lookup yields CDR1 LGHDT and CDR2 YNNKEL (reference sequence). The length of the CDR3 is 16 residues. Trimming shortened V by 5 bases and J by 1 base, and 15 bases separated the two germline ends. CDR3 sequence (DNA): TGTGCCAGCAGCTCAAACAGGGTTGGGTCCTACAATGAGCAGTTCTTC. It specifies CASSSNRVGSYNEQFF.

This clonotype has at least ten counts. The chain links TRBV6-1 to TRBJ2-7; TRBD1 matches at 9 bases. Germline V gives CDR1 MNHNS, CDR2 SASEGT. V was pared by 4 bases and J by 1 base, with 5 bases of the junction left unmatched. The CDR3 has 15 residues. The CDR3 protein is CASSGRDRDSYEQYF. DNA for the CDR3: TGTGCCAGCAGTGGGAGGGACAGGGATTCCTACGAGCAGTACTTC.

The chain carries TRBV12-3 or TRBV12-4 and TRBJ1-5; no clear D. With the DNA end fitting TRBJ2-3 better, the J assignment may be wrong. The CDR3 contains 19 residues. The DNA of the CDR3 is TGTGCCAGCAGTAATACTGACCGCGTTAGGATTGTCGGCAATCAGCCCCAGTATTTT. Its translation is CASSNTDRVRIVGNQPQYF.

Points on this clonotype: A read error may explain this, as a much larger clone is one base away. The chain couples TRBV9 to TRBJ2-1; D gene uncertain. Germline-derived CDR1 and CDR2 are SGDLS and YYNGEE. This CDR3 region has 15 residues. V was cut by 4 bases and J by 6 bases, with 17 bases left in between. DNA of the CDR3: TGTGCCAGCAGCACTTCTCAAGGGCTGGGCAATGAGCAGTTCTTC. Protein sequence: CASSTSQGLGNEQFF.

In its sample, this clonotype was seen many times. The chain joins TRBV18 to TRBJ2-7; possibly TRBD1 for D (6 bases). The CDR3 runs to 12 residues. Trimming took off 10 bases at V and 4 bases at J, with 14 bases between the two ends. Per the germline V gene, CDR1 is KGHSH and CDR2 is LQKENI. The CDR3 protein is CATRRDKYEQYF. The CDR3 DNA sequence: TGTGCCACCCGCCGGGACAAGTACGAGCAGTACTTC.

This clonotype was detected ten times or more. DNA of the CDR3: TGTGCCAGCACTGTGACAGGGAAGAAGTACGAGCAGTACTTC. It is translated as CASTVTGKKYEQYF. The chain uses TRBV5-6 and TRBJ2-7; 7 bases are a match to TRBD1. The V and J ends lost 6 bases and 4 bases, in that order; junction bases with no gene match: 10. Germline V lookup: CDR1 SGHDT, CDR2 YYEEEE. The CDR3 loop spans 14 amino acids.

This clonotype was recorded at least ten times. The chain has TRBV6-5 and TRBJ1-2; a possible D gene is TRBD1 (5 bases). CDR1 is MNHEY and CDR2 is SVGAGI in the germline V gene. The CDR3 has 12 residues. The V end lost 8 bases, the J end lost 7 bases, and 14 bases lay between the germline ends. The CDR3 here is CASFQAGGGYTF. The CDR3 bases are TGTGCCAGCTTTCAAGCGGGGGGTGGCTACACCTTC.

In this sample, this clonotype turned up a few times. The V gene is TRBV18, the J gene TRBJ1-3; D remains ambiguous. The CDR3 length is 13 residues. The germline V and J ends were trimmed by 3 bases and 4 bases, with 7 bases remaining between them. Germline loops: CDR1 KGHSH, CDR2 LQKENI. The CDR3 loop is CASSPPAGNTIYF. CDR3 in DNA: TGTGCCAGCTCACCCCCGGCGGGAAACACCATATATTTT.

This clonotype was seen ten or more times. The rearrangement joins TRBV12-3 or TRBV12-4 to TRBJ1-2, with TRBD1 as a possible D gene (6 bases). V was pared by 4 bases and J by 9 bases, with 21 bases between. The CDR3 is 15 amino acids. CDR3 sequence: CASSSSGDGAVSYTF. In DNA form, the CDR3 reads TGTGCCAGCAGTTCGTCAGGGGACGGAGCGGTGAGCTACACCTTC.

This clonotype was counted ten times or more. The rearrangement uses TRBV7-9 and TRBJ2-1; 7 bases line up with TRBD1. The CDR3 spans 16 residues. Germline assignment: CDR1 SEHNR and CDR2 FQNEAQ (reference sequence). The ends lost 5 bases at V and 4 bases at J; junction bases unmatched: 11. In DNA form, the CDR3 reads TGTGCCAGCAGCCCTAGAAGCAGGGGGTCATACAATGAGCAGTTCTTC. It encodes CASSPRSRGSYNEQFF.

The CDR3 region is CASSQVGGQVYNEQFF. CDR3 DNA: TGTGCCAGCAGCCAAGTTGGGGGACAGGTCTACAATGAGCAGTTCTTC. V usage is TRBV3-1 and J usage is TRBJ2-1; the match to TRBD1 covers 8 bases. In germline, CDR1 is LGHDT, CDR2 YNNKEL (reference sequence). V was clipped by 1 base and J by 3 bases; unmatched bases: 5. CDR3 length: 16 amino acids.

At least ten counts were recorded for this clonotype. This chain links TRBV5-1 with TRBJ2-5, with a possible D match to TRBD1 (5 bases). This CDR3 is built from 16 residues. Germline values: CDR1 SGHRS, CDR2 YFSETQ. V was shortened by 0 bases and J by 1 base, with 13 bases between the two germline ends. The CDR3 region has the DNA TGCGCCAGCAGCTTGGCCTTGGGGCTTTCCCAAGAGACCCAGTACTTC. It codes for CASSLALGLSQETQYF.

In this sample, this clonotype turned up many times. The rearrangement links TRBV15 to TRBJ1-6, with D unresolved. This CDR3 spans 17 amino acids. V was shortened by 1 base and J by 2 bases, with 12 bases between the two germline ends. Germline CDR1 and CDR2: LNHNV and YYDKDF (reference sequence). CDR3 loop: CATSRGNLPTYNSPLHF. CDR3 bases: TGTGCCACCAGCAGAGGTAACCTCCCCACCTATAATTCACCCCTCCACTTT.

Many counts were recorded for this clonotype. The chain has TRBV9 and TRBJ2-1; D is undetermined. The CDR3 runs 13 residues. The ends were cut back, 3 bases at V and 5 bases at J, with 9 bases in the middle. The germline CDR1 and CDR2 sequences are SGDLS and YYNGEE. CDR3 bases: TGTGCCAGCAGCGGGGGTCCGAACAATGAGCAGTTCTTC. Its protein is CASSGGPNNEQFF.

The table lists this clonotype with many counts. This chain uses TRBV27 with TRBJ2-7, with D possibly TRBD1 on 6 matching bases. The CDR3 contains 11 residues. Looked up from germline, CDR1 is MNHEY and CDR2 is SMNVEV (reference sequence). Trimming shortened V by 5 bases and J by 6 bases, and 8 bases separated the two germline ends. CDR3 in amino acids: CASSLRGEQYF. DNA of the CDR3: TGTGCCAGCAGTCTCAGGGGCGAGCAGTACTTC.

Comment on this clonotype: A much bigger clone sits one base away, suggesting this may be a read error. The V call is TRBV9, the J call TRBJ2-7; D perhaps matches TRBD2 (5 bases). This CDR3 has 15 residues. Germline V CDR1 and CDR2: SGDLS, YYNGEE. In DNA form, the CDR3 reads TGTGCCGGCAGCGTAGATTCCGGGGAGCCCTACGAGCAGTACTTC. Residues: CAGSVDSGEPYEQYF.